Listed here are 20 T cell receptor beta chains from one sample, sequenced in a study of blood T cell repertoires in COVID-19. The data were produced by immunoSEQ multiplex PCR, yet TCRdb's version contains in-frame clones alone and is incomplete. The table shows roughly 58,000 clones, with approximately 75% occurring only once. Sequencing was performed on peripheral blood. The source of these receptors is a man aged 55 to 69 with COVID-19, enrolled during active disease.

The J gene is TRBJ2-5, the V gene TRBV7-8; a weak D match, TRBD1 (6 bases). V gave up 2 bases and J gave up 4 bases, with 11 bases separating them. Per the germline V gene, CDR1 is SGHVS and CDR2 is FQNEAQ. CDR3 length: 14 residues. CDR3 coding DNA: TGTGCCAGCAGCTTATCCGACAGGAGAGAGACCCAGTACTTC. Its protein is CASSLSDRRETQYF. Supplemented by reference TRBV7-8 and TRBJ2-5, the full variable domain reads GAGVSQSPRYKVAKRGQDVALRCDPISGHVSLFWYQQALGQGPEFLTYFQNEAQLDKSGLPSDRFFAERPEGSVSTLKIQRTQQEDSAVYLCASSLSDRRETQYFGPGTRLLVL.

J is TRBJ1-2 and V is TRBV7-2, with D perhaps TRBD1 (5 bases). The V gene lost 1 base and the J gene lost 4 bases, with 16 bases spanning the gap. Germline V lookup: CDR1 SGHTA, CDR2 FQGNSA. There are 16 residues in the CDR3. CDR3 nucleotides: TGTGCCAGCAGCTTAGACCCCAGCGGGACGGGCTATGGCTACACCTTC. As protein: CASSLDPSGTGYGYTF.

This sequence joins TRBV5-8 and TRBJ2-7; 12 bases fit TRBD1. Germline-derived CDR1 and CDR2 are SGHTS and YDEGEE. Trimming removed 5 bases from V and 7 bases from J; junction bases left unmatched: 10. The CDR3 is 15 residues long. DNA for the CDR3: TGTGCCAGCAGGTTTCCGGGACAGGGGGCCCGGGAGCAGTACTTC. This sequence encodes CASRFPGQGAREQYF.

The chain has TRBV5-1 and TRBJ1-1; the D is unclear. CDR1 SGHRS and CDR2 YFSETQ come from the germline V gene. The V gene lost 0 bases and the J gene lost 0 bases, with 9 bases spanning the gap. The CDR3 length is 15 residues. The CDR3 reads CASSLGAGLNTEAFF. The CDR3, as DNA: TGCGCCAGCAGCTTGGGAGCCGGTTTGAACACTGAAGCTTTCTTT.

V gene TRBV27 combines with J gene TRBJ1-2, with 7 bases lining up with TRBD1. Germline V gene lookup returns CDR1 MNHEY and CDR2 SMNVEV (reference sequence). The junction had 13 bases not matched to a gene; V was cut back by 6 bases and J by 6 bases. The length of the CDR3 is 15 residues. The CDR3: CASRSFETGSDGYTF. The CDR3 region has the DNA TGTGCCAGCAGGAGTTTCGAGACAGGGTCCGATGGCTACACCTTC.

The J gene is TRBJ2-7, the V gene TRBV29-1; weak D call: TRBD2 (6 bases). From germline, CDR1 is SQVTM and CDR2 ANQGSEA. The V gene lost 7 bases and the J gene lost 0 bases, with 13 bases spanning the gap. This CDR3 has 13 amino acids. The CDR3 loop is CSGGSGDSYEQYF. The CDR3 region has the DNA TGCAGCGGGGGATCGGGAGACTCCTACGAGCAGTACTTC.

This clone has just a few counts. This sample includes further DNA sequences coding for the same CDR3. The chain links TRBV6-5 to TRBJ1-2, with D possibly matching TRBD1 (6 bases). With 6 bases removed from V and 5 bases from J, the gap between germline ends came to 13 bases. Germline values: CDR1 MNHEY, CDR2 SVGAGI. This CDR3 has 13 amino acids. The CDR3 nucleotides are TGTGCCAGCAGAGGAGGGAGGGGGTATGGCTACACCTTC. It codes for CASRGGRGYGYTF.

The gene calls are TRBV12-2 and TRBJ1-1. TRBV12-2 is a pseudogene segment. This CDR3 comprises 17 residues. The CDR3 nucleotides are TGTGCAAGTCGCCCGAGGCGGGGATGGGTCCGGGACACTGAAGCTTTCTTT. Translating gives CASRPRRGWVRDTEAFF.

The chain uses TRBV9 and TRBJ2-4; D gene ambiguous. Trimming took 5 bases from V and 0 from J, leaving 9 bases between them. CDR1 is SGDLS, CDR2 YYNGEE, per germline. This CDR3 region has 14 residues. As DNA, the CDR3 is TGTGCCAGCAGGCTAAGATTAGCCAAAAACATTCAGTACTTC. This encodes CASRLRLAKNIQYF.

This clone was detected only once. The chain joins TRBV2 to TRBJ2-5; TRBD2 agrees at 14 bases. The germline gives CDR1 SNHLY, CDR2 FYNNEI. Unmatched junction bases numbered 6, after V lost 8 bases and J lost 4 bases. This CDR3 has 15 amino acids. The CDR3 loop reads CASFGLAGGRETQYF. The CDR3 DNA reads TGTGCCAGCTTCGGACTAGCGGGGGGAAGAGAGACCCAGTACTTC.

V and J are TRBV5-6 and TRBJ2-7; 10 positions match TRBD2. J lost 5 bases, V lost 5 bases, and 19 bases had no gene match. CDR3 size: 18 residues. Germline values: CDR1 SGHDT, CDR2 YYEEEE. CDR3 sequence reads: CASRLGLAGVLGRNEQYF. The CDR3 nucleotides read TGTGCCAGCAGGCTAGGCCTAGCGGGAGTCCTAGGAAGGAACGAGCAGTACTTC.

As concerns this clone: One end of the junction fails to match germline, which may point to a read error. The CDR3 spells CASSFRLAGGLGGETQYF. The CDR3 DNA is TGTGCTAGCAGCTTTCGACTAGCGGGGGGCTTGGGCGGGGAGACCCAGTACTTC. This chain connects TRBV7-7 to TRBJ2-5, with TRBD2 identical over 13 bases. The V gene's germline CDR1 is SSHAT and CDR2 FNYEAQ (reference sequence). The CDR3 covers 18 residues.

The rearrangement links TRBV3-1 (or the pseudogene TRBV3-2) to TRBJ2-7; 8 bases line up with TRBD2. The V gene end was trimmed by 0 bases and the J gene end by 4 bases; junction bases not matched to a gene: 5. The CDR3 is made up of 15 amino acids. Germline V gene data show CDR1 as LGHDT and CDR2 as YNNKEL (reference sequence). CDR3: CASSQDPAGEYEQYF. The CDR3 nucleotides are TGTGCCAGCAGCCAAGATCCAGCGGGAGAATACGAGCAGTACTTC.

CDR3 sequence: CASSRDYEYTGELFF. The CDR3 coding sequence is TGTGCCAGCAGCCGGGACTACGAGTACACCGGGGAGCTGTTTTTT. V gene TRBV5-4 combines with J gene TRBJ2-2, with 7 bases aligning to TRBD2. The CDR3 runs 15 residues. The ends lost 4 bases at V and 3 bases at J; junction bases unmatched: 6. Germline V gene sequence: CDR1 SGHNT, CDR2 YYREEE (reference sequence).

The chain combines TRBV11-2 with TRBJ1-2; 9 nucleotides line up with TRBD1. The trim removed 3 bases at V and 7 bases at J, leaving 3 bases unmatched. The CDR3 runs 13 residues. Germline CDR1 reads SGHAT; CDR2 reads FQNNGV. The CDR3 region is CASSLDRGSGYTF. DNA for the CDR3: TGTGCCAGCAGCTTGGACAGGGGATCTGGCTACACCTTC.

About this clone itself: At one end the junction does not follow the germline gene, possibly because of a read error. The same CDR3 arises from other DNA sequences in this sample as well. The genes are TRBV15 and TRBJ2-7; D might be TRBD2 (6 bases). The germline V gene has CDR1 LNHNV and CDR2 YYDKDF (reference sequence). There are 16 residues in the CDR3. The CDR3 nucleotides are TGTGCTACCAGCAGAAGCGGGTCTGGGACGGACTACGAGCAGTACTTC. Translated: CATSRSGSGTDYEQYF.

The rearrangement joins TRBV19 to TRBJ2-3; 7 nucleotides match TRBD1. The trim removed 6 bases at V and 1 base at J, leaving 4 bases unmatched. There are 14 residues in the CDR3. Germline V gene lookup returns CDR1 LNHDA and CDR2 SQIVND (reference sequence). The CDR3 spells CASRDRARTDTQYF. The CDR3 nucleotides read TGTGCCAGTAGAGACAGGGCCCGCACAGATACGCAGTATTTT. Complete variable domain (other parts from reference TRBV19 and TRBJ2-3): DGGITQSPKYLFRKEGQNVTLSCEQNLNHDAMYWYRQDPGQGLRLIYYSQIVNDFQKGDIAEGYSVSREKKESFPLTVTSAQKNPTAFYLCASRDRARTDTQYFGPGTRLTVL.

The chain has TRBV19 and TRBJ2-7, with 11 bases fitting TRBD1. Germline loops: CDR1 LNHDA, CDR2 SQIVND (reference sequence). With V trimmed by 5 bases and J by 4 bases, 7 bases remained unmatched. The length of the CDR3 is 15 residues. CDR3 in amino acids: CASSPGQGGLYEQYF. CDR3 nucleotides: TGTGCCAGTAGTCCGGGACAGGGGGGATTGTACGAGCAGTACTTC.

The chain is built from TRBV13 and TRBJ2-3, with 11 bases lining up with TRBD2. The CDR3 covers 15 residues. The V and J ends lost 3 bases and 3 bases, in that order; junction bases with no gene match: 2. Germline loops: CDR1 PRHDT, CDR2 FYEKMQ (reference sequence). In nucleotides, the CDR3 is TGTGCCAGCAGCTTTAGCGGGAGGGGTACAGATACGCAGTATTTT. It encodes CASSFSGRGTDTQYF.

The genes are TRBV6-6 and TRBJ2-3; possible D gene TRBD1, 6 bases. V lost 5 bases and J 3 bases, leaving 15 bases between the germline ends. Germline-derived CDR1 and CDR2 are MNHNY and SVGAGI (reference sequence). The CDR3 covers 15 residues. The CDR3 region is CASSNTGLETDTQYF. The CDR3 bases are TGTGCCAGCAGTAACACAGGGCTGGAGACAGATACGCAGTATTTT.